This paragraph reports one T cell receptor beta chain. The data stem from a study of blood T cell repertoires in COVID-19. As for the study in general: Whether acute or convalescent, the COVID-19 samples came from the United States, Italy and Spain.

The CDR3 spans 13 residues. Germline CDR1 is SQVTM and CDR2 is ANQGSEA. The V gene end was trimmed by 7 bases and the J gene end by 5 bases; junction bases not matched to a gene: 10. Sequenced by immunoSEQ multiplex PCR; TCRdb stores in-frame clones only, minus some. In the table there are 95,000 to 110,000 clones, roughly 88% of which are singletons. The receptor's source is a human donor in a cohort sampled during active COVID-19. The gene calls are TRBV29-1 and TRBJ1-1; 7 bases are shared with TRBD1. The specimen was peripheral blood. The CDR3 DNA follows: TGCAGCGCTGAGGGGGCGCGATTAACTGAAGCTTTCTTT. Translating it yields CSAEGARLTEAFF.